These T cell receptor beta chains were read from a single sample in a study of blood T cell repertoires in COVID-19. Sequencing was performed with immunoSEQ multiplex PCR; in TCRdb, only in-frame clones are kept and a portion is missing. The table includes fewer than 300,000 clones, approximately 91% detected once. Sequenced material: peripheral blood. The source is a woman younger than 45 with COVID-19, enrolled during active disease. The CDR3 runs from the conserved cysteine through the conserved F or W. The D gene is left open where the match is weak. Only part of the rows carry a size: once, few, many, or a class if the clone is expanded.

TRBJ2-7 | TRBV5-8 | - | - | TGTGCCAGCACCTTAGGGGTGGGCAGGGGAGTCCACGAGCAGTACTTC | CASTLGVGRGVHEQYF
TRBJ1-2 | TRBV9 | - | once | TGTGCCAGCAGCGTACTCTCCTCCGGGAACTATGGCTACACCTTC | CASSVLSSGNYGYTF
TRBJ2-1 | TRBV29-1 | TRBD2 | - | TGCAGCGTTGAGAGCGGGATGGAGTTCTTC | CSVESGMEFF
TRBJ2-1 | TRBV6-5 | - | once | TGTGCCAGCAGCGCTAGGTCAGAGCAGTTCTTC | CASSARSEQFF
TRBJ1-1 | TRBV19 | - | once | TGTGCCAGTAGTATCGTGCAGGGCCGACCGAACACTGAAGCTTTCTTT | CASSIVQGRPNTEAFF
TRBJ2-2 | TRBV19 | TRBD2 | - | TGTGCCACCGGGGGACTAGCGGGAGGGTGGACCGGGGAGCTGTTTTTT | CATGGLAGGWTGELFF
TRBJ2-1 | TRBV2 | TRBD1 | once | TGTGCCAGCAAGAACCGGGACAGGGACAATGAGCAGTTCTTC | CASKNRDRDNEQFF
TRBJ2-7 | TRBV11-3 | TRBD2 | - | TGTGCCAGCAGCCCCTCTGGGACTAGCATTATCCCCGAGCAGTACTTC | CASSPSGTSIIPEQYF
TRBJ2-1 | TRBV4-2 | - | - | TGTGCCAGCAGCCAAACGACTAGAACCTACAATGAGCAGTTCTTC | CASSQTTRTYNEQFF
TRBJ2-7 | TRBV5-8 | - | once | TGTGCCAGCAGCTTGGTACAGGCCACCTACGAGCAGTACTTC | CASSLVQATYEQYF
TRBJ1-5 | TRBV6-5 | - | - | TGTGCCAGCGGGGCCACAACCTTAAGCAATCAGCCCCAGCATTTT | CASGATTLSNQPQHF
TRBJ2-1 | TRBV18 | TRBD2 | - | TGTGCCAGCTCACCAATGGTCTCGGGAGCGGGGGAGCAGTTCTTC | CASSPMVSGAGEQFF
TRBJ1-2 | TRBV3-1/TRBV3-2 | - | - | TGTGCCAGCAGCCAAGAGTATTTTTCTAACTATGGCTACACCTTC | CASSQEYFSNYGYTF
TRBJ2-7 | TRBV11-1 | - | - | TGTGCCAGCAGCCTAAGGGGAAGGGGGTCCTCCTACGAGCAGTACTTC | CASSLRGRGSSYEQYF
TRBJ2-5 | TRBV11-2 | - | - | TGTGCCAGCAGCTTGGCACAAGAGACCCAGTACTTC | CASSLAQETQYF
TRBJ2-7 | TRBV7-2 | - | - | TGTGCCAGCAGCCCTGCAGGAAGGGGTGGCTACGAGCAGTACTTC | CASSPAGRGGYEQYF
TRBJ1-2 | TRBV27 | - | once | TGTGCCAGCAGATCAGGGGTCGTTGCTGGCTACACCTTC | CASRSGVVAGYTF
TRBJ1-4 | TRBV2 | - | - | TGTGCCAGCAGTGCAGTAGGGGAAACTAATGAAAAACTGTTTTTT | CASSAVGETNEKLFF